This entry is about one T cell receptor beta chain. Its antigen is unknown. The CDR3 is 13 amino acids. Germline CDR1 is SGHRS and CDR2 is YFSETQ. V shed 4 bases, J shed 4 bases, and the junction held 3 bases outside the gene matches. This specimen belongs to a study of cytomegalovirus exposure and HLA in healthy donors. Notes on the study in general: In vitro testing confirmed a few CMV-associated chains as specific for CMV antigens.

PCR was performed using 60 Vbeta and 13 Jbeta primers. Methods used by the authors: Later reanalysis found tens of millions of unique TCR beta chains, some 10 million of them shared. The assay was immunoSEQ multiplex PCR, and TCRdb's table has in-frame clones only and misses some. Clone size and V and J calls were adopted from that table, with D and trimming inferred from the DNA. The sample consists of approximately 190,000 clones, 81% of them appearing once. The chain is built from TRBV5-1 and TRBJ1-1; 8 bases are shared with TRBD1. This clonotype originated in a man aged 40-55 years in good health and CMV-seropositive. Sample: PBMCs. CDR3 residues: CASSIGQGTEAFF. DNA for the CDR3: TGCGCCAGCAGCATCGGACAGGGCACTGAAGCTTTCTTT.